These T cell receptor beta chains were read from a single sample in a study of cytotoxic CD8 clonotypes in ibrutinib-treated CLL. Assay used: immunoSEQ multiplex PCR; TCRdb lists only in-frame clones, some missing. The data contain some 300,000 clones, about 77% of them seen just once; the ten biggest clones take up over 5%. Sample: PBMCs, taken before ibrutinib treatment. The source of these receptors is a human donor with chronic lymphocytic leukemia. Both conserved end residues are part of each CDR3. D genes are given only for firm matches. Not every row has a clone size; where given, it reads once, few, many or a size class.

v_gene	j_gene	d_gene	len	abundance	CDR3aa	CDR3nt
TRBV29-1	TRBJ2-1	TRBD2	17	-	CSVGGLSSGRAGNEQFF	TGCAGCGTGGGAGGGCTATCTAGCGGGAGGGCCGGAAATGAGCAGTTCTTC
TRBV30	TRBJ2-1	-	13	-	CAWSLNRQSFKFF	TGTGCCTGGAGCCTAAACAGACAGTCATTTAAGTTCTTC
TRBV5-1	TRBJ1-4	TRBD1	14	-	CASSRTGGVEKLFF	TGCGCCAGCAGCCGGACAGGGGGGGTGGAAAAACTGTTTTTT
TRBV19	TRBJ2-7	-	14	-	CASTQTESSYEQYF	TGTGCCAGTACCCAGACAGAGAGCTCCTACGAGCAGTACTTC
TRBV25-1	TRBJ1-2	-	14	few	CASSEGALGYGYTF	TGTGCCAGCAGTGAGGGAGCGCTAGGCTATGGCTACACCTTC
TRBV6-1	TRBJ1-2	-	12	-	CAATPRDYGYTF	TGTGCCGCAACCCCCAGGGACTATGGCTACACCTTC
TRBV5-4	TRBJ2-1	-	16	-	CASSLGWTAFYNEQFF	TGTGCCAGCAGCTTGGGGTGGACGGCTTTCTACAATGAGCAGTTCTTC
TRBV27	TRBJ2-7	TRBD1	17	-	CASSPGTGKPLTYEQYF	TGTGCCAGCAGTCCCGGGACAGGGAAACCGTTAACCTACGAGCAGTACTTC
TRBV5-1	TRBJ1-1	-	15	-	CASSWVADSDTEAFF	TGCGCCAGCAGCTGGGTGGCGGACAGCGACACTGAAGCTTTCTTT
TRBV15	TRBJ2-3	-	13	-	CATATSSTDTQYF	TGTGCCACCGCGACATCTAGCACAGATACGCAGTATTTT
TRBV21-1	TRBJ2-5	-	16	-	CASSARQGAIQETQYF	TGTGCCAGCAGCGCCCGACAGGGGGCAATTCAAGAGACCCAGTACTTC
TRBV5-4	TRBJ2-7	TRBD1	13	-	CASQDRVSYEQYF	TGTGCCAGCCAAGACAGGGTCTCCTACGAGCAGTACTTC
TRBV29-1	TRBJ2-5	TRBD1	13	once	CSVSRGRGETQYF	TGCAGCGTGTCCAGGGGGCGCGGGGAGACCCAGTACTTC
TRBV5-1	TRBJ2-5	-	15	-	CASSFSPTSSETQYF	TGCGCCAGCAGCTTTTCCCCCACTAGCAGTGAGACCCAGTACTTC
TRBV25-1	TRBJ2-5	-	13	-	CASSEFGRETQYF	TGTGCCAGCAGTGAATTTGGGCGGGAGACCCAGTACTTC
TRBV28	TRBJ1-2	-	14	-	CASETGQGDYGYTF	TGTGCATCGGAAACCGGACAAGGGGACTATGGCTACACCTTC
TRBV5-4	TRBJ2-5	-	13	-	CASSVGVQETQYF	TGTGCCAGCAGCGTTGGCGTCCAAGAGACCCAGTACTTC
TRBV15	TRBJ1-5	-	16	-	CATSPGTPYSNQPQHF	TGTGCCACCAGCCCCGGGACACCCTATAGCAATCAGCCCCAGCATTTT
TRBV5-1	TRBJ2-1	TRBD1	17	-	CASSLGTGTGGYNEQFF	TGCGCCAGCAGCTTGGGGACCGGGACAGGGGGCTACAATGAGCAGTTCTTC
TRBV30	TRBJ2-7	-	12	-	CAWSRQAYEQYF	TGTGCCTGGAGTAGACAAGCCTACGAGCAGTACTTC
TRBV19	TRBJ1-1	TRBD1	14	-	CASSMDREGPEAFF	TGTGCCAGTAGTATGGACAGGGAGGGCCCTGAAGCTTTCTTT
TRBV2	TRBJ2-7	-	14	-	CASLLHGGSYEQYF	TGTGCCAGCCTACTCCACGGAGGCTCCTACGAGCAGTACTTC
TRBV29-1	TRBJ2-1	TRBD2	11	-	CSTHAGVEQFF	TGCAGCACCCACGCGGGGGTTGAGCAGTTCTTC
TRBV5-1	TRBJ2-7	TRBD2	17	-	CASSQGHGLAGGNEQYF	TGCGCCAGCAGCCAAGGACACGGACTAGCGGGAGGGAACGAGCAGTACTTC
TRBV6-4	TRBJ2-1	-	14	-	CASSLDHSYNEQFF	TGTGCCAGCAGTTTGGACCACTCCTACAATGAGCAGTTCTTC
TRBV6-1	TRBJ2-7	-	14	-	CASSEVEIHYEQYF	TGTGCCAGCAGTGAAGTAGAAATCCACTACGAGCAGTACTTC
TRBV7-9	TRBJ1-1	-	18	-	CASSSTGFWGEVGTEAFF	TGTGCCAGCAGCTCCACAGGGTTTTGGGGGGAGGTGGGCACTGAAGCTTTCTTT
TRBV12-5	TRBJ2-3	-	14	-	CASGLEPSTDTQYF	TGTGCTAGTGGTTTGGAGCCCAGCACAGATACGCAGTATTTT
TRBV9	TRBJ2-6	-	17	-	CASSATGMPSGANVLTF	TGTGCCAGCAGCGCCACAGGTATGCCTTCTGGGGCCAACGTCCTGACTTTC
TRBV19	TRBJ2-3	TRBD2	13	-	CASTLAGLDTQYF	TGTGCCAGCACCCTAGCGGGTTTGGATACGCAGTATTTT
TRBV10-3	TRBJ2-7	-	12	-	CAISASTYEQYF	TGTGCCATCAGTGCCAGTACATACGAGCAGTACTTC